These 22 T cell receptor beta chains were sequenced from one sample in a study of T cells after yellow fever vaccination. TCRdb re-analysed the 5' RACE reads in MiXCR, keeping a single row per CDR3 protein. Among 450,000 to 600,000 distinct CDR3 sequences, roughly 12% were seen once, and the ten largest hold over 13%. Sequences were derived from PBMCs, sampled on the day of the yellow fever booster vaccination. The receptors shown here come from a man aged 25-45 years who received the YFV17D yellow fever vaccine.

This clonotype was observed a few times. V usage is TRBV7-2 and J usage is TRBJ1-6; D is unclear. V was clipped by 2 bases and J by 10 bases, with 6 bases between them. Germline lookup yields CDR1 SGHTA and CDR2 FQGNSA. The CDR3 length is 12 residues. The CDR3: CASSLRISPLHF. CDR3 DNA: TGTGCCAGCAGCTTAAGAATATCACCCCTCCACTTT.

The CDR3 reads CASTRRAPGDEQFF. For the CDR3, the DNA is TGTGCCAGCACCAGGAGGGCACCGGGGGATGAGCAGTTCTTC. V gene TRBV7-2 combines with J gene TRBJ2-1; possibly TRBD2 for D (6 bases). Trimming removed 7 bases at V and 8 bases at J, with 18 bases between. Germline CDR1 SGHTA, CDR2 FQGNSA. The CDR3 contains 14 residues.

This clonotype turned up a few times. The genes are TRBV20-1 and TRBJ2-3, with 12 positions matching TRBD2. The V gene end was trimmed by 4 bases and the J gene end by 8 bases; junction bases not matched to a gene: 4. CDR1 DFQATT and CDR2 SNEGSKA come from the germline V gene (reference sequence). The length of the CDR3 is 13 residues. The CDR3 reads CSATTSGSGTQYF. The DNA of the CDR3 is TGCAGTGCTACGACTAGCGGGAGTGGTACGCAGTATTTT.

The V call is TRBV19, the J call TRBJ1-5; weak D call: TRBD1 (6 bases). V gave up 7 bases and J gave up 0 bases, with 19 bases separating them. Germline CDR1 and CDR2: LNHDA and SQIVND (reference sequence). The CDR3 is made up of 17 amino acids. The CDR3 reads CASNRGGGIYSNQPQHF. For the CDR3, the DNA is TGTGCCAGTAATCGGGGCGGGGGCATATATAGCAATCAGCCCCAGCATTTT.

The CDR3 DNA is TGTGCCAGCAGCTTAGTGGGTAGCGACCACGAGCAGTACTTC. The encoded protein is CASSLVGSDHEQYF. The genes are TRBV7-2 and TRBJ2-7; perhaps TRBD2 as D (5 bases). V lost 1 base and J 5 bases, leaving 12 bases between the germline ends. This CDR3 region has 14 residues. Germline loops: CDR1 SGHTA, CDR2 FQGNSA. Filled out from reference TRBV7-2 and TRBJ2-7, the complete variable domain reads GAGVSQSPSNKVTEKGKDVELRCDPISGHTALYWYRQSLGQGLEFLIYFQGNSAPDKSGLPSDRFSAERTGGSVSTLTIQRTQQEDSAVYLCASSLVGSDHEQYFGPGTRLTVT.

As DNA, the CDR3 is TGCGCCAGCAGCTTGGCCCATGCTAGCGGGAGGTACTACAATGAGCAGTTCTTC. The encoded protein is CASSLAHASGRYYNEQFF. The chain carries TRBV5-1 and TRBJ2-1, with 11 bases aligning to TRBD2. The V and J ends lost 0 bases and 3 bases, in that order; junction bases with no gene match: 8. Germline V CDR1 and CDR2: SGHRS, YFSETQ. CDR3 length: 18 residues.

This clonotype was observed at least ten times. V gene TRBV11-2 combines with J gene TRBJ2-5, with D possibly being TRBD2 (7 bases). Germline V gives CDR1 SGHAT, CDR2 FQNNGV. Trimming shortened V by 0 bases and J by 2 bases, and 13 bases separated the two germline ends. There are 16 residues in the CDR3. The CDR3 loop reads CASSLDRRGPQETQYF. The CDR3 region has the DNA TGTGCCAGCAGCTTAGATCGGCGGGGGCCACAAGAGACCCAGTACTTC. The whole variable domain, remainder taken from reference TRBV11-2 and TRBJ2-5, is EAGVAQSPRYKIIEKRQSVAFWCNPISGHATLYWYQQILGQGPKLLIQFQNNGVVDDSQLPKDRFSAERLKGVDSTLKIQPAKLEDSAVYLCASSLDRRGPQETQYFGPGTRLLVL.

This clonotype was seen a handful of times. The chain joins TRBV20-1 to TRBJ2-1; 11 bases align to TRBD2. The V and J ends lost 4 bases and 13 bases, in that order; junction bases with no gene match: 15. The CDR3 spans 15 residues. Germline V CDR1 and CDR2: DFQATT, SNEGSKA (reference sequence). The CDR3 here is CSATTGLAAHEDQFF. As DNA, the CDR3 is TGCAGTGCTACTACGGGACTAGCGGCGCACGAGGACCAGTTCTTC.

This clonotype was observed a handful of times. This chain uses TRBV20-1 with TRBJ2-3, with 8 nucleotides matching TRBD1. Germline values: CDR1 DFQATT, CDR2 SNEGSKA (reference sequence). The CDR3 totals 14 residues. V was pared by 5 bases and J by 5 bases, with 9 bases of the junction left unmatched. Here the CDR3 DNA reads TGCAGTGCTCCTAAGACAGGGGAAGGAGATACGCAGTATTTT. It is translated as CSAPKTGEGDTQYF.

The chain uses TRBV7-3 and TRBJ2-1; tentatively, D is TRBD2 (6 bases). This CDR3 spans 16 amino acids. CDR1 is SGHTA and CDR2 is FQGTGA in the germline V gene. V gave up 4 bases and J gave up 8 bases, with 21 bases separating them. CDR3 sequence reads: CASSYQAGPLSDEQFF. The CDR3 DNA follows: TGTGCCAGCAGCTACCAAGCGGGTCCCTTATCGGATGAGCAGTTCTTC.

The table lists this clonotype with a few counts. The chain couples TRBV14 to TRBJ2-2; D uncertain. Trimming shortened V by 1 base and J by 8 bases, and 11 bases separated the two germline ends. Germline CDR1 reads SGHDN; CDR2 reads FVKESK. This CDR3 spans 14 amino acids. The CDR3 reads CASSQVSLGGELFF. CDR3 nucleotide sequence: TGTGCCAGCAGCCAAGTATCCCTAGGAGGGGAGCTGTTTTTT. The full variable domain, its missing parts supplied by reference TRBV14 and TRBJ2-2, is EAGVTQFPSHSVIEKGQTVTLRCDPISGHDNLYWYRRVMGKEIKFLLHFVKESKQDESGMPNNRFLAERTGGTYSTLKVQPAELEDSGVYFCASSQVSLGGELFFGEGSRLTVL.

This clonotype was seen many times. V is TRBV20-1 and J is TRBJ2-1, with 7 bases that match TRBD2. J lost 15 bases, V lost 1 base, and 9 bases had no gene match. The CDR3 covers 12 residues. Per germline, CDR1 DFQATT and CDR2 SNEGSKA (reference sequence). Written as DNA, the CDR3 is TGCAGTGCTAGAGCAGGAGGGAGGGGTTGGTTCTTC. Encoded protein: CSARAGGRGWFF.

The chain employs TRBV7-2 and TRBJ2-4; D may match TRBD1 or TRBD2 (5 bases each). CDR1 SGHTA and CDR2 FQGNSA come from the germline V gene. This CDR3 contains 13 residues. V was pared by 5 bases and J by 7 bases, with 12 bases between. The CDR3: CASSVRDGNIQYF. CDR3 coding DNA: TGTGCCAGCAGCGTCCGGGACGGGAACATTCAGTACTTC.

The genes are TRBV7-8 and TRBJ2-1; D remains ambiguous. The CDR3 covers 15 residues. Trimming took off 5 bases at V and 1 base at J, with 12 bases between the two ends. CDR1 is SGHVS and CDR2 is FQNEAQ in the germline V gene. The DNA for the CDR3 is TGTGCCAGCAGCGTGGCTGCGGTTTCCTACAATGAGCAGTTCTTC. Its protein is CASSVAAVSYNEQFF.

The chain recombines TRBV14 with TRBJ2-5; TRBD1 matches 7 bases. After removal of 2 bases from V and 5 bases from J, the junction contained 14 bases not matched to a gene. The CDR3 is made up of 17 amino acids. Germline CDR1 is SGHDN and CDR2 is FVKESK. CDR3 residues: CASSQPPTGTASETQYF. For the CDR3, the DNA is TGTGCCAGCAGCCAACCTCCTACCGGGACAGCGTCGGAGACCCAGTACTTC.

This clonotype has a handful of counts. The V gene is TRBV7-9, the J gene TRBJ2-7, with D hard to call. Germline CDR1 reads SEHNR; CDR2 reads FQNEAQ (reference sequence). Trimming cost V 1 base and J 9 bases, with 10 bases left between them. The CDR3 spans 12 residues. As DNA, the CDR3 is TGTGCCAGCAGCTTAGGCCCGACAATGCAGTACTTC. It translates to CASSLGPTMQYF.

This clonotype was detected only a few times. This chain links TRBV12-3 or TRBV12-4 with TRBJ2-2; TRBD2 might be the D (6 bases). Trimming pared 6 bases from V and 6 bases from J, leaving 17 bases between. The CDR3 totals 15 residues. The CDR3 region has the DNA TGTGCCAGCAGCCGTCAACTAGCTGGGGCCGGGGAGCTGTTTTTT. Residues: CASSRQLAGAGELFF.

The rearrangement links TRBV20-1 to TRBJ1-5; D ambiguous. The CDR3 loop spans 13 amino acids. Between the trimmed V and J ends, which lost 2 bases and 2 bases, there was a span of 7 bases. CDR1 DFQATT and CDR2 SNEGSKA come from the germline V gene (reference sequence). The CDR3 reads CSARNEGNQPQHF. CDR3 DNA sequence: TGCAGTGCTAGAAACGAGGGCAATCAGCCCCAGCATTTT.

This clonotype was seen a handful of times. This sequence joins TRBV9 and TRBJ2-3; 8 nucleotides align to TRBD1. This CDR3 is 13 amino acids long. The V gene's germline CDR1 is SGDLS and CDR2 YYNGEE. After removal of 3 bases from V and 4 bases from J, the junction contained 1 base not matched to a gene. The CDR3 nucleotides read TGTGCCAGCAGCGAGGACAGGGCAGATACGCAGTATTTT. It encodes CASSEDRADTQYF.

This clonotype was seen many times. The genes are TRBV12-3 or TRBV12-4 and TRBJ2-3; 11 nucleotides align to TRBD1. There are 15 residues in the CDR3. The J segment lost 0 bases and the V segment lost 9 bases, leaving 5 bases of the junction unmatched. DNA for the CDR3: TGTGCCAGTATCCGGGACAGGGGGAGCACAGATACGCAGTATTTT. As protein: CASIRDRGSTDTQYF.

This sequence joins TRBV12-3 or TRBV12-4 and TRBJ1-2; 7 nucleotides align to TRBD1. J gave up 4 bases and V 5 bases, and 4 bases lay outside the gene matches. CDR3 size: 13 residues. The CDR3 DNA follows: TGTGCCAGCAGTCGGGACAGATTCTATGGCTACACCTTC. Translating it yields CASSRDRFYGYTF.

The chain is built from TRBV7-8 and TRBJ1-3; 7 bases are a match to TRBD1. With 5 bases clipped from V and 0 bases from J, the junction kept 7 bases outside the gene matches. Germline V gene lookup returns CDR1 SGHVS and CDR2 FQNEAQ. The CDR3 runs 16 residues. The CDR3 loop reads CASSPRDSHSGNTIYF. CDR3 nucleotides: TGTGCCAGCAGCCCCCGGGACAGCCACTCTGGAAACACCATATATTTT.